This record concerns one TCR beta chain sequence. Its antigen is undetermined. V lost 5 bases, J lost 6 bases, and 16 bases lay in between. This CDR3 comprises 14 residues. The germline gives CDR1 MNHNY, CDR2 SVGAGI (reference sequence). This record comes from a study of cytomegalovirus exposure and HLA in healthy donors. Study-wide background: Later, an analysis reported that the 110 or so validation repertoires had used the same platform as the approximately 600 first-cohort repertoires.

Measured with immunoSEQ multiplex PCR; TCRdb has only the in-frame clones, and not every one. Here the sample spans about 43,000 clones, about 90% being singletons. The validation cohort, a group of more than 95 subjects, included the donors and was separate from the roughly 670-subject first cohort. Study outcomes and limitations: Rarity held for most TCR sequences, but there were some public TCRs that occurred in many donors. Listed as cytomegalovirus-associated were 150 or so TCR beta chains.

The V and J genes are TRBV6-6 and TRBJ1-2, with D tentatively TRBD1 (5 bases). Sequencing was performed on PBMCs. The receptor comes from a man aged 18 to 30 in good health and CMV-seronegative. The CDR3 DNA is TGTGCCAGCAGTGCCACAGTGAAAGGGGATGGCTACACCTTC. This translates into CASSATVKGDGYTF.